Shown below are 8 T cell receptor beta chains from a single sample sequenced in a study of control samples from healthy donors and cancer patients. The protocol was immunoSEQ multiplex PCR, while the TCRdb copy is restricted to in-frame clones and leaves out a portion. The sample consists of around 140,000 clones, more than 80% of them appearing once. Source material: blood. The receptors were gathered from a man aged 40-49 years in good health.

The gene calls are TRBV9 and TRBJ1-1; maybe TRBD1 (5 bases). The CDR3 totals 13 residues. The V end lost 2 bases, the J end lost 5 bases, and 10 bases lay between the germline ends. The germline CDR1 and CDR2 sequences are SGDLS and YYNGEE. The CDR3 sequence is CASSVRGGTEAFF. CDR3 bases: TGTGCCAGCAGCGTGAGGGGTGGGACTGAAGCTTTCTTT.

V usage is TRBV25-1 and J usage is TRBJ2-2; possibly TRBD2 for D (5 bases). Looked up from germline, CDR1 is MGHDK and CDR2 is SYGVNS. This CDR3 has 14 residues. Trimming removed 4 bases from V and 6 bases from J, with 12 bases in between. The CDR3 is CASSAHYGAGELFF. CDR3 DNA sequence: TGTGCCAGCAGTGCCCACTACGGGGCCGGGGAGCTGTTTTTT.

The chain couples TRBV18 to TRBJ2-7, with D possibly being TRBD2 (5 bases). CDR3 length: 13 amino acids. Germline-derived CDR1 and CDR2 are KGHSH and LQKENI. Trimming took 2 bases from V and 6 from J, leaving 11 bases between them. The CDR3 loop is CASSPGESLEQYF. DNA for the CDR3: TGTGCCAGCTCACCAGGGGAGAGTCTCGAGCAGTACTTC.

The chain joins TRBV2 to TRBJ2-1; 13 nucleotides line up with TRBD2. Germline V gene data show CDR1 as SNHLY and CDR2 as FYNNEI. CDR3 length equals 18 residues. V trimming: 5 bases; J trimming: 0 bases; junction bases outside the gene matches: 7. CDR3 in DNA: TGTGCCAGCAGTACGGGACTAGCGGGGAGACCCTCCTACAATGAGCAGTTCTTC. This sequence encodes CASSTGLAGRPSYNEQFF.

The chain links TRBV20-1 to TRBJ2-5; D is undetermined. Germline CDR1 and CDR2: DFQATT and SNEGSKA (reference sequence). CDR3 length: 11 residues. DNA for the CDR3: TGCAGCCAATACCGCAAAGAGACCCAGTACTTC. It specifies CSQYRKETQYF.

The chain employs TRBV5-1 and TRBJ2-2, with no clear D. CDR1 and CDR2 (germline): SGHRS, YFSETQ. V lost 5 bases, J lost 7 bases, and 18 bases lay in between. The CDR3 has 15 residues. The DNA for the CDR3 is TGCGCCAGCAGTCCCGATTATGGGCAGGACGGGGAGCTGTTTTTT. Amino acids: CASSPDYGQDGELFF.

This chain connects TRBV20-1 to TRBJ1-1; 8 nucleotides match TRBD1. With 5 bases clipped from V and 8 bases from J, the junction kept 1 base outside the gene matches. The CDR3 sequence is 10 residues long. From germline, CDR1 is DFQATT and CDR2 SNEGSKA (reference sequence). The CDR3 here is CSAHRGEAFF. CDR3 bases: TGCAGTGCTCACAGGGGGGAAGCTTTCTTT.

The chain uses TRBV7-3 and TRBJ2-1; 8 bases are a match to TRBD2. J gave up 1 base and V 6 bases, and 5 bases lay outside the gene matches. There are 15 residues in the CDR3. CDR1 SGHTA and CDR2 FQGTGA come from the germline V gene. The CDR3 DNA sequence: TGTGCCAGCAGTCCCGCGGGGGGTTCCTACAATGAGCAGTTCTTC. Amino acids: CASSPAGGSYNEQFF.